The T cell receptor (beta chain) described here comes from a study of T cells in Graves' hyperthyroidism and ophthalmopathy. Study observations and caveats: Most clonotypes expanded in thyroid above 0.001 were likewise present in blood.

An approximately 10 ml volume of fresh peripheral blood provided the PBMCs. Amplification of TCR beta CDR3 regions used RNA as the template. HTBI primers were employed in a first-round RT-PCR of the TCR CDR3. TCRdb independently ran MiXCR on the multiplex PCR reads; one entry per CDR3 protein. The sample gives 700,000 or so distinct CDR3 sequences, about a sixth of which show up once; approximately 8.4% is in the top ten. V gave up 4 bases and J gave up 0 bases, with 16 bases separating them. The CDR3 length is 17 residues. As to this clonotype: Its specificity is unknown.

This clonotype originated in a man aged 18 to 29 with Graves' hyperthyroidism. The specimen was blood. The V gene is TRBV12-3 or TRBV12-4, the J gene TRBJ2-1; possibly TRBD2 for D (6 bases). The CDR3: CASSSRWGESSYNEQFF. The CDR3 region has the DNA TGTGCCAGCAGTTCCCGGTGGGGGGAGAGCTCCTACAATGAGCAGTTCTTC.